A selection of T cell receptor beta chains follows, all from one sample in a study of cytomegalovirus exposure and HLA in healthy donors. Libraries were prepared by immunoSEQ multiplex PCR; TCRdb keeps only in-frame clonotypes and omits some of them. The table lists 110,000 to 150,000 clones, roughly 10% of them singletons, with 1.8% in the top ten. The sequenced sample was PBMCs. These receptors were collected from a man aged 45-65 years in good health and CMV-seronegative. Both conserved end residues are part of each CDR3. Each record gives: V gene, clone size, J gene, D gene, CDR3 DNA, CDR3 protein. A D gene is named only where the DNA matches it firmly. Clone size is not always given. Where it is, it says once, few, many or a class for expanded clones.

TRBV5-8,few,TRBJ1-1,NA,TGTGCCAGCAGCTTGGCCGGGGGGCTCACTGAAGCTTTCTTT,CASSLAGGLTEAFF
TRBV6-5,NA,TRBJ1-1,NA,TGTGCCAGCAGTTACTCGACTTACAGGGTGAACACTGAAGCTTTCTTT,CASSYSTYRVNTEAFF
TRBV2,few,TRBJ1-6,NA,TGTGCCAGCAAGGGGACATCTAACAATTCACCCCTCCACTTT,CASKGTSNNSPLHF
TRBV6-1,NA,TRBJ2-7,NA,TGTGCCAGCAGGAGGCCAGAGGAATCCTACGAGCAGTACTTC,CASRRPEESYEQYF
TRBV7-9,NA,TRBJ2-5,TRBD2,TGTGCCAGCAGCGCCCGGACTAGCGGGAGATCCCAAGAGACCCAGTACTTC,CASSARTSGRSQETQYF
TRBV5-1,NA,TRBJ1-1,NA,TGCGCCAGCAGCCTATACGCTGCTACTGAAGCTTTCTTT,CASSLYAATEAFF
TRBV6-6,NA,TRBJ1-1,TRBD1,TGTGCCAGCCTCAGGGGGTATCGGGCTGGCACTGAAGCTTTCTTT,CASLRGYRAGTEAFF
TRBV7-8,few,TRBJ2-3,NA,TGTGCCAGCAGCTCCGAAGGCAGGGGCCTTACAGATACGCAGTATTTT,CASSSEGRGLTDTQYF
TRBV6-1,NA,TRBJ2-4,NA,TGTGCCAGCAGTTCCGGGACTGGGGGAAAAAACATTCAGTACTTC,CASSSGTGGKNIQYF
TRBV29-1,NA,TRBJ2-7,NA,TGCAGCGTTTTGGGGCAGGGGCTCAAAGAGCAGTACTTC,CSVLGQGLKEQYF
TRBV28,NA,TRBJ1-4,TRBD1,TGTGCCAGCAGTCCAGTAGGGACAGGGAATGAAAAACTGTTTTTT,CASSPVGTGNEKLFF
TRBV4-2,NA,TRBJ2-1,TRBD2,TGTGCCAGCAGCCAAGTACCGGGACTAGGCAATGAGCAGTTCTTC,CASSQVPGLGNEQFF
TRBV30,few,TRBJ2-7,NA,TGTGCCTGGAATCGGGGTTCAATCAACGAGCAGTACTTC,CAWNRGSINEQYF
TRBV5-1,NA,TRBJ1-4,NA,TGCGCCAGCAGCTTGACGGGAGGAAAACTGTTTTTT,CASSLTGGKLFF
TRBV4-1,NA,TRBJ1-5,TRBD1,TGCGCCAGCAGCCAGTCCGGGACAGTAGACCAGCCCCAGCATTTT,CASSQSGTVDQPQHF
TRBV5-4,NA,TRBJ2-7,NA,TGTGCCAGCAGCTTCCAGGGGCGTCACGAGCAGTACTTC,CASSFQGRHEQYF
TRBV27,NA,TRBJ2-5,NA,TGTGCCAGCAGTCTAACTTTCCAAGAGACCCAGTACTTC,CASSLTFQETQYF
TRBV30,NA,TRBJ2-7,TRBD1,TGTGCCTGGAGTCCGGGACAGGGCCAGTACTTC,CAWSPGQGQYF
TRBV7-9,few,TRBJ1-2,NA,TGTGCCAGCAGCTTTATTGACAGCGTGGGCTACACCTTC,CASSFIDSVGYTF
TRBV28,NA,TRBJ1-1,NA,TGTGCCAGCAGTTTAGGCATGAACACTGAAGCTTTCTTT,CASSLGMNTEAFF
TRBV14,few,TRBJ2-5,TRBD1,TGTGCCAGCAGATGGCGGACAGGTTTGGAGAACCAGTACTTC,CASRWRTGLENQYF
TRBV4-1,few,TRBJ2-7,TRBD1,TGCGCCAGCAGCCAAGGGACAGGGGGAACCTACGAGCAGTACTTC,CASSQGTGGTYEQYF
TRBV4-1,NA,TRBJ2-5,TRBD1,TGCGCCAGCAGCCACCCTTTAGGGGGCGCGGAGGAGACCCAGTACTTC,CASSHPLGGAEETQYF
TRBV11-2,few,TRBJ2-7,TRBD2,TGTGCCAGCAGCACCCACGGGACTAGCGTCTACGAGCAGTACTTC,CASSTHGTSVYEQYF
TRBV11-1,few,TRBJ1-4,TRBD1,TGTGCCAGCACCCCGGGACAGGAAAGTGAAAAACTGTTTTTT,CASTPGQESEKLFF
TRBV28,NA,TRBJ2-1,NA,TGTGCCAGCTTGAACGGCGGCAGCTCCTACAATGAGCAGTTCTTC,CASLNGGSSYNEQFF
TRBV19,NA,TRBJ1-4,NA,TGTGCCAGTACCCAGGCGACTAATGAAAAACTGTTTTTT,CASTQATNEKLFF
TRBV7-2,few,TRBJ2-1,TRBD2,TGTGCCAGCAGTTGGGGACTAGCGGGGGGGAGGTACAATGAGCAGTTCTTC,CASSWGLAGGRYNEQFF
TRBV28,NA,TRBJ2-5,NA,TGTGCCAGCAGTCCCTCAGAGACCCAGTACTTC,CASSPSETQYF
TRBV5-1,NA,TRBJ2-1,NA,TGCGCCAGCAGCTTGGTCCCAACAAGTGAGCAGTTCTTC,CASSLVPTSEQFF
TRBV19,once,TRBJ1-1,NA,TGTGCCAGTAGTGGCGAAAGGACAGCCTTGAACACTGAAGCTTTCTTT,CASSGERTALNTEAFF
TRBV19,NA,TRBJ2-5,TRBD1,TGTGCCAGTAGTATAACGGGGACAGGGAGGTTTCAAGAGACCCAGTACTTC,CASSITGTGRFQETQYF
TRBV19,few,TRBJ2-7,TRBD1,TGTGCCAGCCAAGAACAGGGGGCGAGTTACGAGCAGTACTTC,CASQEQGASYEQYF